These T cell receptor beta chains were read from a single sample in a study of T cell changes during pregnancy in multiple sclerosis. Measured with immunoSEQ multiplex PCR; TCRdb has only the in-frame clones, and not every one. The top ten hold around 2.5% of the sample, which has about 64,000 clones, 96% seen once. Source: CD8+ T cells from peripheral blood mononuclear cells, taken after pregnancy. The receptors derive from a female donor with multiple sclerosis, enrolled in a pregnancy study. The CDR3 runs from the conserved cysteine through the conserved F or W. For some rows the clone size is stated as once, few or many, or as a class when expanded; others skip it.

>TRBV7-8|TRBJ1-1|NA
CASSPSLTVNTEAFF
>TRBV28|TRBJ1-5|once
CASRRGQGRISNQPQHF
>TRBV11-2|TRBJ2-3|NA
CASSYLTTDTQYF
>TRBV19|TRBJ1-1|NA
CASASSSRGNTEAFF
>TRBV7-9|TRBJ2-2|NA
CASIRTDTGELFF
>TRBV19|TRBJ2-7|NA
CASSTLAGGSYEQYF
>TRBV27|TRBJ1-4|NA
CASRPGQVNEKLFF
>TRBV9|NA|NA
CASSGGGGLSSYEQYF
>TRBV6-1|TRBJ2-7|once
CASSLGAGVEQYF
>TRBV19|TRBJ2-1|NA
CASSSGLAGSNRAGEQFF
>TRBV13|TRBJ2-7|NA
CASSLLGQGFREQYF
>TRBV9|TRBJ2-5|NA
CASSGWTGRETQYF
>TRBV27|TRBJ2-5|NA
CASSSDRGMGETQYF
>TRBV28|TRBJ2-7|once
CASSPGGLSYEQYF
>TRBV7-2|TRBJ1-5|NA
CASSPRQGFGAQHF
>TRBV6-5|TRBJ2-7|NA
CASSWLGQGSYYEQYF
>TRBV5-1|TRBJ2-1|few
CASSLAVRGLDEQFF
>TRBV6-4|TRBJ2-7|NA
CASRPSASSYEQYF
>TRBV6-5|NA|NA
CASSYSEAYEQYF
>TRBV28|TRBJ2-1|NA
CASNLLASGYNEQFF
>TRBV5-4|TRBJ2-3|NA
CASSLEPLTQYF
>TRBV5-8|TRBJ2-1|NA
CATKLNEQFF
>TRBV19|TRBJ1-1|NA
CASSIGEVNTEAFF
>TRBV28|TRBJ2-1|NA
CASSTTLKTSGRIYEQFF
>TRBV7-7|TRBJ2-7|NA
CASSFEQGYEQYF
>TRBV19|TRBJ2-1|NA
CASSISAGGDEQFF
>TRBV7-2|TRBJ2-2|NA
CASSLGPGGGGELFF
>TRBV6-5|TRBJ2-7|NA
CASSTDRGRQYF
>TRBV4-1|TRBJ2-7|NA
CASSQELAGSSYEQYF
>TRBV10-3|TRBJ2-1|once
CAISGNSGEQFF
>TRBV13|TRBJ2-1|NA
CASTPRLAPDEQFF
>TRBV29-1|TRBJ2-7|NA
CSGWEGGEQYF
>TRBV2|TRBJ2-2|NA
CASRLAGSTGELFF
>TRBV19|TRBJ2-5|once
CASSFGQETQYF
>TRBV19|TRBJ2-1|NA
CASSITLGGSYNEQFF
>TRBV5-5|TRBJ2-7|NA
CASSFPAGEQYF
>TRBV4-3|TRBJ2-7|NA
CASSSGQGWGEQYF
>TRBV29-1|TRBJ2-2|NA
CSVEEVWGGAGELFF
>TRBV5-1|TRBJ2-3|once
CASSLQDFSTDTQYF
>TRBV9|TRBJ1-3|few
CASSAQSSGNTIYF
>TRBV5-6|TRBJ2-5|once
CASSFPSGTSRQTQYF
>TRBV7-9|TRBJ2-7|NA
CASSPSRLAGGRYEQYF
>TRBV6-5|TRBJ1-2|NA
CASRSFWGYTF
>TRBV5-1|TRBJ2-7|NA
CASSPLGQTYEQYF
>TRBV27|TRBJ1-2|NA
CASSLWGGGGYTF
>TRBV28|TRBJ2-7|NA
CASSTLDSYEQYF
>TRBV2|TRBJ2-3|NA
CASTGQGNSDTQYF
>TRBV29-1|TRBJ2-1|NA
CSVGGLYNEQFF
>TRBV4-2|TRBJ2-1|NA
CASSQDWKAGVANEQFF
>TRBV9|TRBJ1-1|NA
CASSPWDTNTEAFF
>TRBV9|TRBJ2-7|NA
CASSVATGQGFYEQYF
>TRBV9|TRBJ2-1|NA
CASSSPTTSDINEQFF